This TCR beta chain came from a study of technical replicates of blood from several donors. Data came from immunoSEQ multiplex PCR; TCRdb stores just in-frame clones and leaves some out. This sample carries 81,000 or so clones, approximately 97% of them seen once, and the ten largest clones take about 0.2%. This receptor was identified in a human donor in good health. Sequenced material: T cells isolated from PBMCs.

This CDR3 is CASSLTGTNTGELFF. The CDR3, as DNA: TGTGCCAGCAGTCTTACGGGAACTAACACCGGGGAGCTGTTTTTT. The chain joins TRBV6-6 to TRBJ2-2; maybe TRBD2 (5 bases). The CDR3 contains 15 residues. Germline lookup yields CDR1 MNHNY and CDR2 SVGAGI (reference sequence). V was cut by 5 bases and J by 2 bases, with 12 bases left in between.